This paragraph covers one T cell receptor (beta chain) sequence. What it recognizes is unknown. The read falls 3 residues short of the CDR3 end, and the missing part is taken from the germline J gene. The sample is drawn from a study of T cells in women clearing cervical HPV infection. Study conclusions and caveats: Richness differences could reflect unmeasured T-cell content per sample.

Produced via immunoSEQ multiplex PCR; TCRdb's table is partial and in-frame only. The sample table includes roughly 50,000 clones. This CDR3 has 13 residues. Looked up from germline, CDR1 is KGHSH and CDR2 is LQKENI. The sequencing input was blood buffy coat. This sequence was found in a woman between 18 and 75 years old with a cervical HPV16 infection that either progressed to CIN3+ or cleared (not recorded which). The J gene is TRBJ1-2, the V gene TRBV18; no firm D call. Incomplete CDR3 DNA: TGTGCCAGCTCACCACCGTTGGAGCGCCAC. It is translated as CASSPPLERH. In full, the CDR3 reads CASSPPLERHYTF.